This entry features one T cell receptor beta chain sequence. This CDR3 has 13 residues. Trimming cost V 6 bases and J 4 bases; bases outside gene matches: 3. Germline loops: CDR1 SGHTA, CDR2 FQGNSA. This record belongs to a study of T cell changes during pregnancy in multiple sclerosis. The assay was immunoSEQ multiplex PCR, and TCRdb's table has in-frame clones only and misses some. The sample has roughly 58,000 clones, around 92% seen once; the top ten hold 0.15% to 0.2%. This chain joins TRBV7-2 and TRBJ1-1, with TRBD1 matching over 9 bases. The source is a female donor in good health, enrolled as a control in a pregnancy study. Sample: CD4+ T cells from peripheral blood mononuclear cells, taken after pregnancy. CDR3 coding DNA: TGTGCCAGCAGGACGACAGGGGGCACTGAAGCTTTCTTT. Residues: CASRTTGGTEAFF.